This passage covers 21 T cell receptor beta chains from one sample sequenced in a study of blood T cell repertoires in COVID-19. Data came from immunoSEQ multiplex PCR; TCRdb stores just in-frame clones and leaves some out. The repertoire holds 310,000 or so clones, with almost 90% as singletons. The source material was PBMCs or T cells enriched from blood (not recorded which). The receptor set was obtained from a woman between 18 and 30 years old with acute COVID-19.

The V and J genes are TRBV11-3 and TRBJ1-1, with D perhaps TRBD1 (5 bases). In germline, CDR1 is SGHNT, CDR2 YENEEA. The V end lost 5 bases, the J end lost 3 bases, and 25 bases lay between the germline ends. The CDR3 covers 18 residues. The CDR3 sequence is CASSPGGYGRRRDTEAFF. The CDR3 DNA follows: TGTGCCAGCAGCCCGGGGGGGTATGGGCGCCGGAGGGACACTGAAGCTTTCTTT.

This chain connects TRBV18 to TRBJ2-7; 10 nucleotides align to TRBD2. The CDR3 has 16 residues. CDR1 is KGHSH, CDR2 LQKENI, per germline. Trimming removed 3 bases from V and 1 base from J; junction bases left unmatched: 6. As DNA, the CDR3 is TGTGCCAGCTCACCGGGGGGTAGCGGGAGGTCCTACGAGCAGTACTTC. Translated: CASSPGGSGRSYEQYF.

The rearrangement joins TRBV10-1 to TRBJ2-1, with 12 nucleotides matching TRBD2. V lost 6 bases and J lost 7; bases outside the gene matches: 13. Germline-derived CDR1 and CDR2 are WNHNN and SYGVQD (reference sequence). The CDR3 is 17 residues long. This chain's CDR3 is CASSSGLAGWGVNEQFF. DNA for the CDR3: TGCGCCAGCAGCTCCGGACTAGCGGGATGGGGAGTTAATGAGCAGTTCTTC.

The chain links TRBV7-3 to TRBJ2-1; 10 nucleotides line up with TRBD2. Germline V CDR1 and CDR2: SGHTA, FQGTGA. There are 15 residues in the CDR3. Unmatched junction bases numbered 6, after V lost 2 bases and J lost 8 bases. The CDR3 DNA is TGTGCCAGCAGCTTAGGACTAGCGGCAGGAGATGAGCAGTTCTTC. It is translated as CASSLGLAAGDEQFF.

With regard to this clone: One base away lies a much larger clone, so this may be a sequencing read error. This chain joins TRBV2 and TRBJ2-3, with 13 bases fitting TRBD2. Germline CDR1 SNHLY, CDR2 FYNNEI. CDR3 length equals 15 residues. V gave up 5 bases and J gave up 3 bases; unmatched junction bases: 2. This CDR3 is CASSRTSGSTDTQYF. The CDR3 DNA reads TGTGCCAGCAGTCGGACTAGCGGGAGTACAGATACGCAGTATTTT.

The chain joins TRBV7-2 to TRBJ2-3; 10 nucleotides line up with TRBD2. With 5 bases clipped from V and 2 bases from J, the junction kept 4 bases outside the gene matches. This CDR3 contains 15 residues. Germline assignment: CDR1 SGHTA and CDR2 FQGNSA. The CDR3 spells CASSETSGITDTQYF. The CDR3 region has the DNA TGTGCCAGCAGCGAAACTAGCGGGATCACAGATACGCAGTATTTT.

The V and J genes are TRBV3-1 (or the pseudogene TRBV3-2) and TRBJ2-7; the match to TRBD1 covers 8 bases. The V gene's germline CDR1 is LGHDT and CDR2 YNNKEL (reference sequence). V shed 3 bases and J 5 bases; nucleotides not matched to a gene: 3. The CDR3 totals 13 residues. In nucleotides, the CDR3 is TGTGCCAGCAGCCAGGACAGGGCCCACGAGCAGTACTTC. Protein product: CASSQDRAHEQYF.

The chain uses TRBV11-3 and TRBJ2-1, with D possibly being TRBD1 (5 bases). Germline CDR1 reads SGHNT; CDR2 reads YENEEA. Trimming stripped 2 bases from V and 10 bases from J, with 15 bases between. The CDR3 loop spans 14 amino acids. The CDR3 DNA reads TGTGCCAGCAGCTTAACAGGCCTAAATAGCGAGCAGTTCTTC. Translation: CASSLTGLNSEQFF.

The sample holds one count of this clone. The chain recombines TRBV5-1 with TRBJ1-1; D possibly corresponds to TRBD1 (6 bases). The V end lost 0 bases, the J end lost 11 bases, and 14 bases lay between the germline ends. The germline V gene has CDR1 SGHRS and CDR2 YFSETQ. The CDR3 totals 13 residues. CDR3 DNA sequence: TGCGCCAGCAGCTTGGAGGGGGACGGGAAGGCTTTCTTT. It specifies CASSLEGDGKAFF. Combining the CDR3 with reference TRBV5-1 and TRBJ1-1 gives the whole variable domain KAGVTQTPRYLIKTRGQQVTLSCSPISGHRSVSWYQQTPGQGLQFLFEYFSETQRNKGNFPGRFSGRQFSNSRSEMNVSTLELGDSALYLCASSLEGDGKAFFGQGTRLTVV.

The rearrangement joins TRBV18 to TRBJ2-3; TRBD2 aligns across 11 bases. The germline CDR1 and CDR2 sequences are KGHSH and LQKENI. J was trimmed by 2 bases and V by 2 bases; bases with no gene match: 6. This CDR3 region has 17 residues. The CDR3 region has the DNA TGTGCCAGCTCACCATTCGCTAGCGGGAGGTCCACAGATACGCAGTATTTT. This encodes CASSPFASGRSTDTQYF.

V is TRBV15 and J is TRBJ2-1; TRBD2 matches at 8 bases. Germline CDR1 reads LNHNV; CDR2 reads YYDKDF (reference sequence). Trimming took 5 bases from V and 6 from J; bases not matched to a gene: 9. The CDR3 is 15 amino acids. The CDR3 loop is CATSFQSGSSNEQFF. CDR3 in DNA: TGTGCCACCAGCTTCCAAAGCGGGAGTTCCAATGAGCAGTTCTTC. Drawing the rest from reference TRBV15 and TRBJ2-1, the complete variable domain is DAMVIQNPRYQVTQFGKPVTLSCSQTLNHNVMYWYQQKSSQAPKLLFHYYDKDFNNEADTPDNFQSRRPNTSFCFLDIRSPGLGDTAMYLCATSFQSGSSNEQFFGPGTRLTVL.

V usage is TRBV10-3 and J usage is TRBJ2-7, with TRBD1 matching 7 bases. The CDR3 totals 14 residues. The trim removed 4 bases at V and 2 bases at J, leaving 5 bases unmatched. Germline CDR1 reads ENHRY; CDR2 reads SYGVKD. The CDR3 nucleotides read TGTGCCATCAGTGGCACCACAGGGGCCTACGAGCAGTACTTC. Protein: CAISGTTGAYEQYF.

The V call is TRBV28, the J call TRBJ2-7, with TRBD1 matching 8 bases. This CDR3 has 14 amino acids. The germline CDR1 and CDR2 sequences are MDHEN and SYDVKM. V lost 6 bases to trimming and J lost 3 bases; unmatched junction nucleotides: 7. The CDR3 nucleotides are TGTGCCAGCAGAACCCAGGGGGCTGGCTACGAGCAGTACTTC. Its translation is CASRTQGAGYEQYF.

This clone was seen more than once but under ten times. The rearrangement uses TRBV15 and TRBJ2-3; D unresolved. Trimming removed 3 bases from V and 4 bases from J, with 26 bases in between. The V gene's germline CDR1 is LNHNV and CDR2 YYDKDF (reference sequence). This CDR3 has 19 residues. CDR3 nucleotide sequence: TGTGCCACCAGCAGTGTAGCTTTTTTGTCTCCACAAGAGGCAGATACGCAGTATTTT. Residues: CATSSVAFLSPQEADTQYF.

The chain has TRBV27 and TRBJ2-1; 14 nucleotides agree with TRBD2. The CDR3 totals 15 residues. Trimming removed 5 bases from V and 7 bases from J; junction bases left unmatched: 4. Germline loops: CDR1 MNHEY, CDR2 SMNVEV (reference sequence). The chain's CDR3 is CASSAGLAGGNEQFF. CDR3 in DNA: TGTGCCAGCAGTGCAGGACTAGCGGGAGGTAATGAGCAGTTCTTC.

The rearrangement joins TRBV7-9 to TRBJ2-6; 10 bases map to TRBD1. The CDR3 runs to 18 residues. V dropped 4 bases and J dropped 3; count of bases not matched to a gene: 9. Germline assignment: CDR1 SEHNR and CDR2 FQNEAQ (reference sequence). The CDR3 region has the DNA TGTGCCAGCAGCTCAACCGGGACAGGGGTATATGGGGCCAACGTCCTGACTTTC. It yields the protein CASSSTGTGVYGANVLTF.

The chain couples TRBV2 to TRBJ2-7, with 8 bases aligning to TRBD2. This CDR3 spans 17 amino acids. CDR1 and CDR2 (germline): SNHLY, FYNNEI. Trimming at V came to 0 bases and at J to 4 bases, leaving 11 bases not matched to a gene. In nucleotides, the CDR3 is TGTGCCAGCAGTGAAGCGCGTGCGGGGGGAGGGGCTTACGAGCAGTACTTC. Its translation: CASSEARAGGGAYEQYF.

The V call is TRBV4-2, the J call TRBJ2-3; TRBD2 matches 10 bases. CDR3 length equals 17 residues. Trimming at V came to 0 bases and at J to 6 bases, leaving 9 bases not matched to a gene. Germline-derived CDR1 and CDR2 are LGHNA and YNFKEQ. CDR3 residues: CASSQDRSGRVGDTQYF. For the CDR3, the DNA is TGTGCCAGCAGCCAAGATAGGAGCGGGAGGGTAGGTGATACGCAGTATTTT.

The chain uses TRBV10-2 and TRBJ2-2; TRBD1 aligns across 8 bases. The germline gives CDR1 WSHSY, CDR2 SAAADI. V lost 2 bases and J lost 5; bases outside the gene matches: 4. The CDR3 totals 15 residues. This CDR3 is CASSEGQGWTGELFF. Here the CDR3 DNA reads TGCGCCAGCAGTGAGGGACAGGGTTGGACCGGGGAGCTGTTTTTT.

The chain combines TRBV6-1 with TRBJ2-3; 8 nucleotides agree with TRBD2. The CDR3 extends over 19 amino acids. Germline CDR1 reads MNHNS; CDR2 reads SASEGT. Losses at the gene ends were 2 bases for V and 4 bases for J; bases not matched to a gene: 17. CDR3: CASSESWGGSGRFSDTQYF. CDR3 DNA sequence: TGTGCCAGCAGTGAATCATGGGGGGGCAGCGGGAGATTTTCAGATACGCAGTATTTT.

This chain joins TRBV21-1 and TRBJ1-6. TRBV21-1 is recorded as a pseudogene. This CDR3 has 16 residues. CDR3 nucleotides: TGTGCCAGCAGCAAAGAGTGGCAGGAAGAGGGCTTTCCCCTCCACTTT. Translated: CASSKEWQEEGFPLHF.